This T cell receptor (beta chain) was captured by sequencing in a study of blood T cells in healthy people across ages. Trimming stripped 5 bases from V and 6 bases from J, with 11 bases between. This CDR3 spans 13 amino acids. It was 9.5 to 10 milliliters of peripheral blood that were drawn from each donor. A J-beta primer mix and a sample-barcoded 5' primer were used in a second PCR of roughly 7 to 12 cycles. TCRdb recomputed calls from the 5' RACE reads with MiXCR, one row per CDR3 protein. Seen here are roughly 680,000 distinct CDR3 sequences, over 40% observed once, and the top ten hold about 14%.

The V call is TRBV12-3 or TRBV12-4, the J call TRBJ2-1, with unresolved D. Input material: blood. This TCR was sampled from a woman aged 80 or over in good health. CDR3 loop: CASSLQPCNEQFF. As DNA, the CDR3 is TGTGCCAGCAGTCTACAGCCCTGCAATGAGCAGTTCTTC.